The subject of this entry is one T cell receptor beta chain. Its cognate antigen is unknown. The data originate from a study of T cell responses to AZD1222 COVID-19 vaccine. Study-wide results and caveats: Without day 14 samples, only post-peak T cell repertoires were studied. Reports say nearly half of spike-specific TCRs go after unmutated variant regions. Donor demographics were predominantly white British with a female majority; clonal diversity may be underestimated.

Germline lookup yields CDR1 MNHEY and CDR2 SVGAGI. V was clipped by 2 bases and J by 3 bases, with 10 bases between them. CDR3 length: 14 residues. Generated by immunoSEQ multiplex PCR, the TCRdb table keeps only in-frame clones and is missing some. There are tens of thousands of clones in the sample; around 85% occur only once, and roughly 7.7% lies in the top ten. This specimen was peripheral blood, taken on day 0 of AZD1222 vaccination. This chain links TRBV6-5 with TRBJ1-1; perhaps TRBD1 as D (5 bases). This TCR was recovered from an adult in good health. The CDR3: CASSYDSRHTEAFF. The CDR3, as DNA: TGTGCCAGCAGTTACGACAGTCGCCACACTGAAGCTTTCTTT.